One and the same sample provided the 3 T cell receptor beta chains below, sequenced in a study of T-cell reconstitution after alpha-beta-depleted transplantation in children. Unique molecular identifiers tagged the TCRbeta library. TCRdb reanalysed the PCR reads using MiXCR and keeps one entry per CDR3 protein. The profile covers about 58,000 distinct CDR3 sequences, with 35% to 55% appearing a single time and 95% to 98% taken by the ten largest. This material consisted of PBMCs, mostly from graft donor cells, taken 360 days after TCRalphabeta/CD19-depleted stem cell transplant. The source is a male patient aged 10 to 17 who had a stem cell transplant for acute lymphoblastic leukemia, so the T cells may come from the graft donor.

The rearrangement joins TRBV27 to TRBJ2-1, with D maybe TRBD2 (5 bases). Per germline, CDR1 MNHEY and CDR2 SMNVEV (reference sequence). Between the trimmed V and J ends, which lost 3 bases and 6 bases, there was a span of 9 bases. The CDR3 totals 13 residues. The CDR3 nucleotides are TGTGCCAGCAGTTTTTCGGCGGGCAATGAGCAGTTCTTC. The encoded protein is CASSFSAGNEQFF.

The genes are TRBV5-1 and TRBJ1-3; D may be TRBD1 (6 bases). The germline CDR1 and CDR2 sequences are SGHRS and YFSETQ. The length of the CDR3 is 13 residues. Trimming stripped 0 bases from V and 8 bases from J, with 9 bases between. CDR3 residues: CASSLEGVDTIYF. In DNA, the CDR3 is TGCGCCAGCAGCTTGGAGGGGGTGGACACCATATATTTT.

This clonotype was observed a handful of times. The chain joins TRBV20-1 to TRBJ1-5; D may be TRBD1 (6 bases). Trimming removed 4 bases from V and 2 bases from J, with 15 bases in between. Looked up from germline, CDR1 is DFQATT and CDR2 is SNEGSKA (reference sequence). This CDR3 spans 15 amino acids. The CDR3 loop reads CSAMIGGEGNQPQHF. The CDR3 nucleotides are TGCAGTGCTATGATAGGGGGGGAGGGCAATCAGCCCCAGCATTTT.